What follows are 9 T cell receptor beta chains derived from one specimen sequenced in a study of PD-L1 blockade in urothelial cancer. Specified time point: peripheral blood 6 weeks after treatment start. Sequencing used immunoSEQ multiplex PCR; TCRdb keeps in-frame clones, though not all of them. The table records around 87,000 clones, around four fifths of them present only once. The sequencing used PBMCs, collected around atezolizumab (anti-PD-L1) treatment. The source is a man in his 70s with urothelial cancer.

The V gene is TRBV6-5, the J gene TRBJ2-1; 12 bases line up with TRBD2. This CDR3 spans 15 amino acids. The trim removed 2 bases at V and 5 bases at J, leaving 1 base unmatched. Germline CDR1 is MNHEY and CDR2 is SVGAGI. For the CDR3, the DNA is TGTGCCAGCAGTTACACTAGCGGGAGGAACAATGAGCAGTTCTTC. Translating it yields CASSYTSGRNNEQFF.

This chain joins TRBV7-8 and TRBJ1-4, with D maybe TRBD1 (5 bases). The CDR3 is made up of 11 amino acids. CDR1 and CDR2 from the germline V gene are SGHVS and FQNEAQ. V lost 4 bases, J lost 13 bases, and 10 bases lay in between. The DNA of the CDR3 is TGTGCCAGCAGCTCCGGGACTGGACTGTTTTTT. It is translated as CASSSGTGLFF. Supplemented by reference TRBV7-8 and TRBJ1-4, the full variable domain reads GAGVSQSPRYKVAKRGQDVALRCDPISGHVSLFWYQQALGQGPEFLTYFQNEAQLDKSGLPSDRFFAERPEGSVSTLKIQRTQQEDSAVYLCASSSGTGLFFGSGTQLSVL.

The chain couples TRBV5-5 to TRBJ1-2; TRBD1 might be the D (6 bases). CDR1 and CDR2 (germline): SGHKS, YYEKEE (reference sequence). This CDR3 has 15 amino acids. V lost 3 bases and J lost 1, with 13 bases in between. The CDR3 region has the DNA TGTGCCAGCAGCTCCGGACAGAAGATTAACTATGGCTACACCTTC. This codes for CASSSGQKINYGYTF.

This clone has a single count. The V gene is TRBV7-9, the J gene TRBJ1-2, with D unclear. CDR1 is SEHNR, CDR2 FQNEAQ, per germline (reference sequence). This CDR3 contains 14 residues. Trimming shortened V by 7 bases and J by 3 bases, and 15 bases separated the two germline ends. The CDR3 is CASTNIAADYGYTF. CDR3 nucleotides: TGTGCCAGCACCAACATAGCAGCGGACTATGGCTACACCTTC.

This clone was detected once. The gene calls are TRBV28 and TRBJ2-7, with a possible D match to TRBD2 (6 bases). Germline CDR1 is MDHEN and CDR2 is SYDVKM. With 3 bases removed from V and 4 bases from J, the gap between germline ends came to 19 bases. The CDR3 loop spans 16 amino acids. The CDR3 sequence is CASSFRAGLAQYEQYF. In nucleotides, the CDR3 is TGTGCCAGCAGTTTTAGGGCTGGGCTAGCGCAATACGAGCAGTACTTC.

The chain joins TRBV7-2 to TRBJ2-5; TRBD2 agrees at 9 bases. Germline V gives CDR1 SGHTA, CDR2 FQGNSA. The V gene end was trimmed by 5 bases and the J gene end by 5 bases; junction bases not matched to a gene: 6. This CDR3 is 14 amino acids long. The CDR3 protein is CASSAAGGWETQYF. Here the CDR3 DNA reads TGTGCCAGCAGCGCAGCGGGGGGCTGGGAGACCCAGTACTTC.

This clone was detected only once. The chain couples TRBV6-6 to TRBJ2-3, with TRBD1 matching over 7 bases. Trimming took 2 bases from V and 2 from J; bases not matched to a gene: 7. CDR3 size: 16 residues. Germline values: CDR1 MNHNY, CDR2 SVGAGI (reference sequence). For the CDR3, the DNA is TGTGCCAGCAGTTACCGAATTACAGGGGACACAGATACGCAGTATTTT. Protein product: CASSYRITGDTDTQYF.

V is TRBV6-1 and J is TRBJ1-5; 10 nucleotides match TRBD1. CDR1 and CDR2 from the germline V gene are MNHNS and SASEGT. The CDR3 contains 16 residues. V shed 4 bases, J shed 3 bases, and the junction held 6 bases outside the gene matches. CDR3 in DNA: TGTGCCAGCAGTGCCCCTGGACAGGGGGTCAATCAGCCCCAGCATTTT. Its protein product is CASSAPGQGVNQPQHF.

As DNA, the CDR3 is TGCGCCAGCAGTGAGACAGGGGATGAGAATGAGCAGTTCTTC. Its protein is CASSETGDENEQFF. J is TRBJ2-1 and V is TRBV10-1; 7 nucleotides agree with TRBD1. The CDR3 extends over 14 amino acids. Trimming at V came to 2 bases and at J to 7 bases, leaving 5 bases not matched to a gene. CDR1 is WNHNN, CDR2 SYGVQD, per germline (reference sequence).